This entry lists 25 T cell receptor beta chains sequenced from one sample in a study of regulatory T cells in long-lasting Graves disease. Assembly of TCR beta libraries relied on iRepertoire HTBI primers together with Arm-PCR of CDR3 regions. Using its own MiXCR run on the multiplex PCR reads, TCRdb lists one record per CDR3 protein. The sample records about 560,000 distinct CDR3 sequences, 15% to 20% being singletons. Time point meaning: newly diagnosed GD, antithyroid drugs for less than 3 months. After RNA was extracted from PBMCs, the TCR library was made from it. These same data were also listed under a study on T cells in Graves' hyperthyroidism and ophthalmopathy.

Specimen: peripheral blood mononuclear cells (PBMCs), collected at new diagnosis, from a patient treated with antithyroid drugs. The receptors shown here come from a man in his late teens or twenties with Graves disease.

The CDR3 spells CSASGGAGANTGELFF. DNA of the CDR3: TGCAGTGCTAGTGGGGGGGCCGGAGCGAACACCGGGGAGCTGTTTTTT. The gene calls are TRBV20-1 and TRBJ2-2; a weak D match, TRBD2 (7 bases). V dropped 3 bases and J dropped 0 bases, with 14 bases sitting between them. The CDR3 sequence is 16 residues long. Germline CDR1 DFQATT, CDR2 SNEGSKA (reference sequence).

In this sample, this clonotype turned up many times. As DNA, the CDR3 is TGTGCCAGCTCATCCGGCCCCGGGCTTTACGAGCAGTACTTC. Its protein product is CASSSGPGLYEQYF. V is TRBV18 and J is TRBJ2-7; D ambiguous. Germline V gene data show CDR1 as KGHSH and CDR2 as LQKENI. Trimming left V 5 bases short and J 4 bases short, with 15 bases between. CDR3 length: 14 residues.

V and J are TRBV6-1 and TRBJ2-7; D is ambiguous. The germline gives CDR1 MNHNS, CDR2 SASEGT. The CDR3 is 13 amino acids. V lost 6 bases and J 2 bases, leaving 11 bases between the germline ends. The CDR3 reads CASSLSDAYEQYF. CDR3 bases: TGTGCCAGCAGCCTCAGCGACGCCTACGAGCAGTACTTC.

The chain has TRBV20-1 and TRBJ1-1, with 7 positions matching TRBD1. The CDR3 has 14 residues. Unmatched junction bases numbered 2, after V lost 1 base and J lost 0 bases. The V gene's germline CDR1 is DFQATT and CDR2 SNEGSKA (reference sequence). CDR3 bases: TGCAGTGCTAGAGCTGGACAGGTGAACACTGAAGCTTTCTTT. It encodes CSARAGQVNTEAFF.

As DNA, the CDR3 is TGCGCCAGCAGCCAAGTCGGTCGTGAGCGGGAAGAGACCCAGTACTTC. Protein product: CASSQVGREREETQYF. The chain employs TRBV4-1 and TRBJ2-5; D may be TRBD2 (6 bases). The CDR3 extends over 16 amino acids. The germline V gene has CDR1 MGHRA and CDR2 YSYEKL. V shed 1 base and J shed 3 bases, with 15 bases lying between them.

The chain employs TRBV7-2 and TRBJ2-2; D may be TRBD1 (5 bases). Germline CDR1 is SGHTA and CDR2 is FQGNSA. This CDR3 region has 15 residues. The V gene lost 1 base and the J gene lost 3 bases, with 9 bases spanning the gap. The CDR3 sequence: CASSLVPRDTGELFF. CDR3 nucleotide sequence: TGTGCCAGCAGCTTAGTGCCCAGGGACACCGGGGAGCTGTTTTTT.

In this sample, this clonotype turned up many times. The CDR3 sequence is CASSLAGGAPDSYEQYF. CDR3 DNA sequence: TGTGCCAGCAGCTTAGCTGGTGGGGCACCCGATTCCTACGAGCAGTACTTC. This chain joins TRBV7-6 and TRBJ2-7; the D gene is possibly TRBD1 (5 bases). In germline, CDR1 is SGHVS, CDR2 FNYEAQ. The CDR3 consists of 17 residues. Trimming cost V 0 bases and J 1 base, with 16 bases left between them. The complete variable domain, with remaining parts taken from reference TRBV7-6 and TRBJ2-7, reads GAGVSQSPRYKVTKRGQDVALRCDPISGHVSLYWYRQALGQGPEFLTYFNYEAQQDKSGLPNDRFSAERPEGSISTLTIQRTEQRDSAMYRCASSLAGGAPDSYEQYFGPGTRLTVT.

This clonotype was counted many times. The V call is TRBV19, the J call TRBJ2-2; D gene ambiguous. The CDR3 spans 14 residues. With 1 base removed from V and 1 base from J, the gap between germline ends came to 4 bases. Germline V lookup: CDR1 LNHDA, CDR2 SQIVND (reference sequence). The CDR3 DNA is TGTGCCAGTAGTATAGGGGGGAACACCGGGGAGCTGTTTTTT. Translated, it gives CASSIGGNTGELFF.

The chain combines TRBV30 with TRBJ1-5; 8 bases match TRBD1. Per the germline V gene, CDR1 is GTSNPN and CDR2 is SVGIG (reference sequence). Trimming removed 8 bases from V and 1 base from J; junction bases left unmatched: 7. The CDR3 is made up of 14 amino acids. The CDR3 loop is CARHRGRSNQPQHF. The CDR3, as DNA: TGTGCCCGTCACAGGGGGAGAAGCAATCAGCCCCAGCATTTT.

This clonotype was observed many times. The CDR3 loop reads CASRPWDLAGYGYTF. CDR3 DNA sequence: TGTGCCAGCAGACCCTGGGACCTCGCTGGCTATGGCTACACCTTC. V and J are TRBV2 and TRBJ1-2, with D possibly TRBD1 on 5 matching bases. V was cut by 6 bases and J by 4 bases, with 18 bases left in between. Germline CDR1 reads SNHLY; CDR2 reads FYNNEI. The CDR3 has 15 amino acids.

V usage is TRBV5-1 and J usage is TRBJ2-5; D is perhaps TRBD1 (6 bases). Trimming left V 0 bases short and J 1 base short, with 10 bases between. CDR1 is SGHRS and CDR2 is YFSETQ in the germline V gene. The length of the CDR3 is 15 residues. The CDR3 sequence: CASSLGGPVQETQYF. As DNA, the CDR3 is TGCGCCAGCAGCTTGGGGGGGCCCGTCCAAGAGACCCAGTACTTC.

This clonotype was picked up many times. The chain carries TRBV9 and TRBJ2-5; D is unresolved. CDR1 is SGDLS, CDR2 YYNGEE, per germline. CDR3 length equals 15 residues. V was clipped by 4 bases and J by 5 bases, with 18 bases between them. The CDR3 DNA reads as TGTGCCAGCAGCCCCTGGTCGGTCAGCCGGGAGACCCAGTACTTC. Translated, it gives CASSPWSVSRETQYF.

The gene calls are TRBV6-4 and TRBJ2-1; 9 bases line up with TRBD2. This CDR3 contains 15 residues. Germline V gene lookup returns CDR1 MRHNA and CDR2 SNTAGT. J was trimmed by 7 bases and V by 3 bases; bases with no gene match: 7. The CDR3: CASSEGLAGINEQFF. In nucleotides, the CDR3 is TGTGCCAGCAGTGAAGGGCTAGCGGGAATTAATGAGCAGTTCTTC.

This clonotype was found many times. The rearrangement uses TRBV30 and TRBJ1-1; TRBD1 might be the D (6 bases). Germline lookup yields CDR1 GTSNPN and CDR2 SVGIG (reference sequence). The length of the CDR3 is 11 residues. V shed 4 bases and J shed 6 bases, with 9 bases lying between them. The CDR3 loop reads CAWTRGAEAFF. As DNA, the CDR3 is TGTGCCTGGACCAGGGGCGCTGAAGCTTTCTTT.

This clonotype was seen at least ten times. J is TRBJ1-1 and V is TRBV4-1; 7 nucleotides agree with TRBD1. The CDR3 contains 11 residues. Germline-derived CDR1 and CDR2 are MGHRA and YSYEKL. Trimming cost V 6 bases and J 10 bases; bases outside gene matches: 5. This CDR3 reads CASRAQGRAFF. For the CDR3, the DNA is TGCGCCAGCAGGGCACAGGGGCGAGCTTTCTTT.

The chain couples TRBV6-2 or TRBV6-3 to TRBJ1-5; no reliable D call. Germline CDR1 reads MNHEY; CDR2 reads SVGEGT. The CDR3 is 15 residues long. V shed 5 bases and J shed 9 bases, with 20 bases lying between them. CDR3 protein: CASSVDRTAVLPQHF. The CDR3 DNA follows: TGTGCCAGCAGTGTGGACCGGACGGCGGTATTGCCCCAGCATTTT.

CDR3 sequence (DNA): TGTGCCAGCAGCCCAACTGGGGATACAGATACGCAGTATTTT. This encodes CASSPTGDTDTQYF. The genes are TRBV6-1 and TRBJ2-3; D is ambiguous. Per germline, CDR1 MNHNS and CDR2 SASEGT. Trimming pared 6 bases from V and 3 bases from J, leaving 13 bases between. The CDR3 extends over 14 amino acids.

This clonotype was counted only a few times. The genes are TRBV10-2 and TRBJ1-6, with a weak D call TRBD1 (5 bases). The CDR3 runs to 15 residues. The V end was cut by 3 bases, the J end by 8 bases, with 14 bases between. Germline V gives CDR1 WSHSY, CDR2 SAAADI. The CDR3 DNA follows: TGCGCCAGCAGTGATGGCGCAGGGCGGGATTCACCCCTCCACTTT. Protein product: CASSDGAGRDSPLHF.

This chain joins TRBV18 and TRBJ1-5; 7 nucleotides match TRBD1. This CDR3 is 15 amino acids long. The V segment lost 6 bases and the J segment 5 bases; nucleotides outside the gene matches: 10. The germline V gene encodes CDR1 KGHSH and CDR2 LQKENI. CDR3 nucleotide sequence: TGTGCCAGCTCTCCGTACAGGGGAGGGGATCAGCCCCAGCATTTT. Its protein product is CASSPYRGGDQPQHF.

This clonotype was seen ten or more times. V and J are TRBV2 and TRBJ2-3, with D unresolved. The CDR3 has 14 residues. V lost 4 bases and J 6 bases, leaving 14 bases between the germline ends. The V gene's germline CDR1 is SNHLY and CDR2 FYNNEI. This chain's CDR3 is CASSVVRASDTQYF. DNA of the CDR3: TGTGCCAGCAGTGTAGTCCGGGCATCCGATACGCAGTATTTT.

This clonotype was seen a single time. The chain carries TRBV9 and TRBJ2-1; 13 bases align to TRBD2. With V trimmed by 4 bases and J by 3 bases, 1 base remained unmatched. From germline, CDR1 is SGDLS and CDR2 YYNGEE. The CDR3 consists of 15 residues. DNA for the CDR3: TGTGCCAGCAGCACTAGCGGGAGGGACTACAATGAGCAGTTCTTC. This translates into CASSTSGRDYNEQFF.

There are many counts of this clonotype. The V and J genes are TRBV7-9 and TRBJ2-3; TRBD2 aligns across 7 bases. The CDR3 runs to 16 residues. The V and J ends lost 5 bases and 2 bases, in that order; junction bases with no gene match: 10. Looked up from germline, CDR1 is SEHNR and CDR2 is FQNEAQ (reference sequence). CDR3 amino acids: CASSDSGRLYTDTQYF. The CDR3 DNA sequence: TGTGCCAGCAGCGATAGCGGGCGGTTATACACAGATACGCAGTATTTT.

In its sample, this clonotype was seen a few times. V usage is TRBV5-6 and J usage is TRBJ2-7; 7 positions match TRBD2. Trimming took 4 bases from V and 2 from J; bases not matched to a gene: 6. CDR1 and CDR2 from the germline V gene are SGHDT and YYEEEE. This CDR3 has 14 amino acids. The CDR3 nucleotides are TGTGCCAGCAGCGCGGGAGTAGGTACCTACGAGCAGTACTTC. Translation: CASSAGVGTYEQYF.

The V call is TRBV29-1, the J call TRBJ1-1; D is uncertain. CDR3 length: 13 amino acids. Germline V lookup: CDR1 SQVTM, CDR2 ANQGSEA. The V gene lost 0 bases and the J gene lost 5 bases, with 10 bases spanning the gap. CDR3 loop: CSVEDHPGTEAFF. CDR3 nucleotides: TGCAGCGTTGAAGACCACCCGGGGACTGAAGCTTTCTTT.

There are a few counts of this clonotype. The genes are TRBV19 and TRBJ2-7; D gene uncertain. The germline CDR1 and CDR2 sequences are LNHDA and SQIVND (reference sequence). V lost 7 bases and J 3 bases, leaving 13 bases between the germline ends. This CDR3 region has 13 residues. CDR3 bases: TGTGCCAGTACCGCGACACGCGGCTACGAGCAGTACTTC. This sequence encodes CASTATRGYEQYF.